The rows below give T cell receptor beta chains drawn from one sample of a study of shared clonotypes between healthy human individuals. The table came from immunoSEQ multiplex PCR; TCRdb's copy has only in-frame clones and leaves some out. Of around 2.5 million clones listed, over 85% were seen once; the top ten hold 0.36%. Material for sequencing was naive CD4+ T cells from PBMCs. The receptors were sampled from a man aged 18 to 29 in good health. Some clones in this sample may be carry-over from other donors' samples. CDR3s include the opening cysteine and the closing phenylalanine or tryptophan. Each record gives: V gene, D gene, J gene, clone size, CDR3 protein, CDR3 DNA. The D gene is left open where the match is weak. Part of the rows lack a size; the others show once, few, many or a class for expanded clones.

v_gene: TRBV5-1; d_gene: NA; j_gene: TRBJ2-5; abundance: NA; CDR3aa: CASSAGQLQETQYF; CDR3nt: TGCGCCAGCAGCGCGGGACAGCTGCAAGAGACCCAGTACTTC
v_gene: TRBV28; d_gene: TRBD1; j_gene: TRBJ2-7; abundance: NA; CDR3aa: CASREPGTAYEQYF; CDR3nt: TGTGCCAGCAGAGAGCCCGGGACAGCCTACGAGCAGTACTTC
v_gene: TRBV11-2; d_gene: TRBD2; j_gene: TRBJ2-7; abundance: NA; CDR3aa: CASSGNAGTSGRASYEQYF; CDR3nt: TGTGCCAGCAGCGGAAACGCGGGGACTAGCGGGAGGGCCTCCTACGAGCAGTACTTC
v_gene: TRBV10-3; d_gene: TRBD1; j_gene: TRBJ2-1; abundance: NA; CDR3aa: CAIRDRGRNEQFF; CDR3nt: TGTGCCATCAGGGACAGGGGGCGGAATGAGCAGTTCTTC
v_gene: TRBV28; d_gene: NA; j_gene: TRBJ1-3; abundance: NA; CDR3aa: CASSPTDGLLSGNTIYF; CDR3nt: TGTGCCAGCAGCCCGACTGATGGACTGCTCTCTGGAAACACCATATATTTT
v_gene: TRBV30; d_gene: NA; j_gene: TRBJ1-4; abundance: few; CDR3aa: CAWNRRPNEKLFF; CDR3nt: TGTGCCTGGAATCGGAGACCTAATGAAAAACTGTTTTTT
v_gene: TRBV11-2; d_gene: TRBD1; j_gene: TRBJ1-1; abundance: NA; CDR3aa: CASSLGVWGQANTEAFF; CDR3nt: TGTGCCAGCAGCCTCGGCGTATGGGGACAGGCGAACACTGAAGCTTTCTTT
v_gene: TRBV7-6; d_gene: NA; j_gene: TRBJ2-7; abundance: NA; CDR3aa: CASSSNRVYEQYF; CDR3nt: TGTGCCAGCAGCTCGAACAGGGTCTACGAGCAGTACTTC
v_gene: TRBV4-1; d_gene: NA; j_gene: TRBJ1-6; abundance: once; CDR3aa: CASSQGGGKNSPLHF; CDR3nt: TGCGCCAGCAGCCAAGGCGGCGGTAAAAATTCACCCCTCCACTTT
v_gene: TRBV7-3; d_gene: NA; j_gene: TRBJ2-5; abundance: NA; CDR3aa: CASSASAGARQETQYF; CDR3nt: TGTGCCAGCAGCGCCTCCGCCGGGGCACGTCAAGAGACCCAGTACTTC
v_gene: TRBV30; d_gene: NA; j_gene: TRBJ2-7; abundance: once; CDR3aa: CAWGEGFGSEQYF; CDR3nt: TGTGCCTGGGGGGAAGGTTTTGGGTCCGAGCAGTACTTC
v_gene: TRBV6-4; d_gene: TRBD2; j_gene: TRBJ2-7; abundance: NA; CDR3aa: CASNAGAVHEQYF; CDR3nt: TGTGCCAGCAATGCGGGAGCGGTCCACGAGCAGTACTTC
v_gene: TRBV4-1; d_gene: NA; j_gene: TRBJ2-2; abundance: NA; CDR3aa: CASSESAAFNTGELFF; CDR3nt: TGCGCCAGCAGCGAATCTGCGGCATTTAACACCGGGGAGCTGTTTTTT
v_gene: TRBV5-1; d_gene: NA; j_gene: TRBJ2-2; abundance: NA; CDR3aa: CASSLDILNTGELFF; CDR3nt: TGCGCCAGCAGCTTGGACATATTGAACACCGGGGAGCTGTTTTTT
v_gene: TRBV19; d_gene: TRBD1; j_gene: TRBJ2-2; abundance: NA; CDR3aa: CASSKRRQGAKGGELFF; CDR3nt: TGTGCCAGTAGTAAACGTCGGCAGGGGGCGAAGGGCGGGGAGCTGTTTTTT
v_gene: TRBV6-1; d_gene: TRBD1; j_gene: TRBJ2-5; abundance: NA; CDR3aa: CASSERQGVGRQETQYF; CDR3nt: TGTGCCAGCAGTGAACGACAGGGGGTCGGTCGCCAAGAGACCCAGTACTTC
v_gene: TRBV7-3; d_gene: TRBD2; j_gene: TRBJ2-1; abundance: NA; CDR3aa: CASSALARLAGEGNEQFF; CDR3nt: TGTGCCAGCAGCGCCCTAGCCAGACTAGCGGGAGAGGGCAATGAGCAGTTCTTC
v_gene: TRBV30; d_gene: NA; j_gene: TRBJ2-3; abundance: NA; CDR3aa: CAWNRGREGLDTQYF; CDR3nt: TGTGCCTGGAACAGGGGGCGGGAGGGCCTAGATACGCAGTATTTT
v_gene: TRBV18; d_gene: NA; j_gene: TRBJ1-4; abundance: NA; CDR3aa: CASSPNGGTNEKLFF; CDR3nt: TGTGCCAGCTCACCTAACGGGGGAACTAATGAAAAACTGTTTTTT
v_gene: TRBV5-1; d_gene: TRBD1; j_gene: TRBJ1-1; abundance: NA; CDR3aa: CASKDPGTGMTEAFF; CDR3nt: TGCGCCAGCAAAGATCCTGGGACAGGGATGACTGAAGCTTTCTTT
v_gene: TRBV28; d_gene: NA; j_gene: TRBJ1-5; abundance: NA; CDR3aa: CASSPGAESDQPQHF; CDR3nt: TGTGCCAGCAGCCCCGGGGCAGAGTCAGATCAGCCCCAGCATTTT
v_gene: TRBV5-1; d_gene: NA; j_gene: TRBJ1-5; abundance: once; CDR3aa: CASSPGKGQPQHF; CDR3nt: TGCGCCAGCAGCCCAGGAAAGGGACAGCCCCAGCATTTT
v_gene: TRBV5-8; d_gene: NA; j_gene: TRBJ2-3; abundance: NA; CDR3aa: CASSAYTDTQYF; CDR3nt: TGTGCCAGCAGCGCCTACACAGATACGCAGTATTTT